This is a list of T cell receptor beta chains from one sample in a study of T cells after yellow fever vaccination. TCRdb fed the 5' RACE reads into MiXCR, producing one record per CDR3 protein. The sample lists a few thousand distinct CDR3 sequences, about 4% occurring once. This sample comprised PBMCs, either bulk or a sorted T-cell subset (CD4+, CD8+, memory, or dextramer-sorted; not recorded which), obtained 15 days after the yellow fever booster vaccination. All receptors derive from a man aged 25 to 45 who received the YFV17D yellow fever vaccine. The CDR3 runs from the conserved cysteine through the conserved F or W. The D gene is left open where the match is weak. Clone size is given for some rows only: seen once, a few or many times, or a class if the clone is expanded.

j_call cdr3_length v_call clone_size d_call cdr3_nt cdr3_aa
TRBJ2-1 14 TRBV11-2 many NA TGTGCCAGCAGCTTAGACAGGCGCTACAATGAGCAGTTCTTC CASSLDRRYNEQFF
TRBJ2-2 17 TRBV7-6 many TRBD1 TGTGCCAGCAGCTTATTTATAGACAGGGAGAACACCGGGGAGCTGTTTTTT CASSLFIDRENTGELFF
TRBJ2-5 15 TRBV5-1 medium-sized NA TGCGCCAGCAGCTTAACGGGGGTCAGGGGGGAGACCCAGTACTTC CASSLTGVRGETQYF
TRBJ2-5 14 TRBV20-1 few NA TGCAGTGCCCCCGGCGAAGCGAAACGGGGGACCCAGTACTTC CSAPGEAKRGTQYF
TRBJ1-4 14 TRBV6-5 many NA TGTGCCAGCAGTTACTCGACGGCGAAGGAAAAACTGTTTTTT CASSYSTAKEKLFF
TRBJ2-5 15 TRBV2 many NA TGTGCCAGCAATCCACGACAGGCCCATCGGGAGACCCAGTACTTC CASNPRQAHRETQYF
TRBJ2-4 15 TRBV5-4 many TRBD1 TGTGCCAGCAGACCGGACGCCTCAGGGGGAAACATTCAGTACTTC CASRPDASGGNIQYF
TRBJ1-1 14 TRBV5-1 many NA TGCGCCAGCAGACCGGGACCTGGCCTCACTGAAGCTTTCTTT CASRPGPGLTEAFF
TRBJ2-5 16 TRBV5-4 many NA TGTGCCAGCAGCTTGGACGGCAGGGGTCCTAAGGAGACCCAGTACTTC CASSLDGRGPKETQYF
TRBJ2-5 19 TRBV28 many TRBD2 TGTGCCAGCAGTCCCCCCCTGGGACTAGCGGCCATCCCCCTGAGGTCCCAGTACTTC CASSPPLGLAAIPLRSQYF
TRBJ2-2 14 TRBV12-3/TRBV12-4 medium-sized NA TGTGCCAGCAGCAACTACCAAGTCCCCGGGGAGCTGTTTTTT CASSNYQVPGELFF
TRBJ2-7 13 TRBV5-6 many TRBD1 TGTGCCAGCAGCTTGAGGGCAGGGGGCGAGCAGTACTTC CASSLRAGGEQYF
TRBJ2-3 17 TRBV5-4 many TRBD2 TGTGCCAGCAGTCGGGGACTAGCGGGAGGAAGCACAGATACGCAGTATTTT CASSRGLAGGSTDTQYF
TRBJ1-1 16 TRBV24-1 many NA TGTGCCACCAGTGATTTGCCCGGGGGCTTGGACACTGAAGCTTTCTTT CATSDLPGGLDTEAFF
TRBJ2-1 14 TRBV5-1 medium-sized NA TGCGCCAGCAGCCAACCCGGGTCCTACAATGAGCAGTTCTTC CASSQPGSYNEQFF
TRBJ1-4 15 TRBV11-2 many NA TGTGCCAGCAGCACGATTGCAAGGAGGGACGAGAAACTGTTTTTT CASSTIARRDEKLFF
TRBJ1-4 14 TRBV10-3 NA NA TGTGCCATCAGTGCTGGACAAGGCAAAGAAAAACTGTTTTTT CAISAGQGKEKLFF
TRBJ2-1 15 TRBV15 medium-sized NA TGTGCCACCAGCAGAGAATGGTCAGGGGTCAATGAGCAGTTCTTC CATSREWSGVNEQFF
TRBJ1-2 12 TRBV12-3/TRBV12-4 many NA TGTGCCAGCAATAAAGCTTATGAGGGCTACACCTTC CASNKAYEGYTF
TRBJ2-3 12 TRBV13 many NA TGTGCCAGCAGCCCTACCAGGGATACGCAGTATTTT CASSPTRDTQYF
TRBJ1-4 15 TRBV4-3 many NA TGCGCCAGCAGCCAAGATAGGAGGGGCCCCGAAAAACTGTTTTTT CASSQDRRGPEKLFF
TRBJ2-1 15 TRBV20-1 many TRBD1 TGCAGTGCCGAATCCGGGACAGGCTTTTACAATGAGCAGTTCTTC CSAESGTGFYNEQFF
TRBJ2-5 14 TRBV24-1 medium-sized NA TGTGCCACCAGTGATTTTATGGGTGGAGAGACCCAGTACTTC CATSDFMGGETQYF
TRBJ2-1 13 TRBV19 many TRBD1 TGTGCCAGTAGTTCAGGGGGCGTCCCTGATGAGTTCTTC CASSSGGVPDEFF
TRBJ2-1 16 TRBV19 NA TRBD1 TGTGCCAGTAGTATCCCCGGGACAGGAGCCTACAATGAGCAGTTCTTC CASSIPGTGAYNEQFF
TRBJ2-1 13 TRBV29-1 many NA TGCAGCGTTGCGGGGACAACCTACAATGAGCAGTTCTTC CSVAGTTYNEQFF
TRBJ2-5 13 TRBV7-9 many TRBD1 TGTGCCAGCAGCTGGACAGGGGGCGAGACCCAGTACTTC CASSWTGGETQYF
TRBJ1-2 13 TRBV20-1 many NA TGCAGTGCCAGCCGGTCTAGCCAAGATGGCTACACCTTC CSASRSSQDGYTF
TRBJ2-6 15 TRBV4-3 many NA TGCGCCAGCAGCCAGGTCGGGGCTGGGGCCAACGTCCTGACTTTC CASSQVGAGANVLTF
TRBJ1-2 16 TRBV6-5 medium-sized NA TGTGCCAGCAGTTACTCGGCAGGGACGAATAACTATGGCTACACCTTC CASSYSAGTNNYGYTF
TRBJ1-1 11 TRBV21-1 many NA TGTGCCAGCAGCGCATACACTGAAGCTTTCTTT CASSAYTEAFF
TRBJ2-3 15 TRBV7-6 many NA TGTGCCAGCAGCTTAGCCTATCCGGAGACAGATACGCAGTATTTT CASSLAYPETDTQYF
TRBJ2-3 12 TRBV30 many NA TGTGCCTCCTCACGGGTGGCCGATACGCAGTATTTT CASSRVADTQYF
TRBJ2-4 16 TRBV15 medium-sized TRBD2 TGTGCCACCAGCAGAGGCGGGACTAGCGGGACCTACATTCAGTACTTC CATSRGGTSGTYIQYF
TRBJ2-3 18 TRBV27 many NA TGTGCCAGCAGTCCAGCCCCGTCGGGTGCCCCCTCCGGAGATACGCAGTATTTT CASSPAPSGAPSGDTQYF
TRBJ2-1 13 TRBV18 NA TRBD2 TGTGCCAGCGCACGACTAGCTCGTATTGAGCAGTTCTTC CASARLARIEQFF
TRBJ2-5 12 TRBV12-3/TRBV12-4 medium-sized NA TGTGCCAGCAGTCCGAGGGGAGAGACCCAGTACTTC CASSPRGETQYF
TRBJ2-7 12 TRBV7-2 many NA TGTGCCAGCAGCCGGGGGGCTTACGAGCAGTACTTC CASSRGAYEQYF
TRBJ1-2 15 TRBV18 many NA TGTGCCAGCTCAACCCCTAACACAGGGATAGGCGGCTACACCTTC CASSTPNTGIGGYTF
TRBJ1-1 13 TRBV7-9 large NA TGTGCCAGCAGCAATACCGGGACCTCTGAAGCTTTCTTT CASSNTGTSEAFF
TRBJ2-5 14 TRBV2 many NA TGTGCCAGCAGTGAAGTAAAGGGGAGAGAGACCCAGTACTTC CASSEVKGRETQYF
TRBJ2-7 12 TRBV7-8 few NA TGTGCCAGCAGCTTAGATCTGCCCGAGCAGTACTTC CASSLDLPEQYF
TRBJ1-1 15 TRBV18 few NA TGTGCCAGCTCACGGAGGGGTCAGGAAGACACTGAAGCTTTCTTT CASSRRGQEDTEAFF
TRBJ2-7 11 TRBV20-1 many NA TGCAGTGCTAGTAGGACCTACGAGCAGTACTTC CSASRTYEQYF
TRBJ1-6 14 TRBV5-5 few TRBD1 TGTGCCAGCGGCCCTGGGACAGGGATTTCACCCCTCCACTTT CASGPGTGISPLHF
TRBJ1-1 16 TRBV6-5 medium-sized NA TGTGCCAGCAGTTACACCGGGGTCTTACGGTACACTGAAGCTTTCTTT CASSYTGVLRYTEAFF
TRBJ2-7 12 TRBV3-1 many NA TGTGCCAGCAGCCAAGAGGTGTTCGAGCAGTACTTC CASSQEVFEQYF
TRBJ2-3 14 TRBV5-5 NA TRBD2 TGTGCCGCCCAAGCGGGAGGGCCTAAAGATACGCAGTATTTT CAAQAGGPKDTQYF
TRBJ2-3 12 TRBV6-5 many NA TGTGCCACTCTGGGAGAGACAGATACGCAGTATTTT CATLGETDTQYF
TRBJ2-1 16 TRBV24-1 many NA TGTGCCACCAGTGATTCCGAGACGCGATCCTACAATGAGCAGTTCTTC CATSDSETRSYNEQFF
TRBJ2-2 14 TRBV29-1 many NA TGCAGCGTTGGAAGTGAAGGGAACACCGGGGAGCTGTTTTTT CSVGSEGNTGELFF
TRBJ2-1 15 TRBV20-1 medium-sized TRBD1 TGCAGTGCCAGGACAGGGTTTTGGGAGCGCAATGAGCAGTTCTTC CSARTGFWERNEQFF
TRBJ2-3 16 TRBV20-1 many TRBD1 TGCAGTGCTGGACAGGGGAAGACTTCTAGCACAGATACGCAGTATTTT CSAGQGKTSSTDTQYF
TRBJ2-1 15 TRBV7-2 many NA TGTGCCAGCAGCTTATCAGGAGCCCTACAATATGAGCAGTTCTTC CASSLSGALQYEQFF
TRBJ2-4 14 TRBV15 medium-sized TRBD2 TGTGCCACCAGCAGACCGGGACTAGCGGGCGTTGAGTACTTC CATSRPGLAGVEYF